This entry lists 21 T cell receptor beta chains sequenced from one sample in a study of post-analysis software for immune sequencing data. Unique molecular identifiers were built into the TCR beta cDNA libraries. TCRdb used MiXCR to reprocess the PCR reads, holding one entry per CDR3 protein. The table has about half a million distinct CDR3 sequences, around 36% seen once; the top ten hold 5% to 6%. Study-wide results and limits: Higher frequency in patients than in controls was seen for roughly five TRBV segments, with TRBV5-6, TRBV5-1 and TRBV20-1 among them.

Their antigen targets remain unknown. The sample consisted of blood. These receptors were obtained from a girl aged 2-17 years with multiple sclerosis.

The V and J genes are TRBV11-2 and TRBJ2-6; 11 bases fit TRBD1. The V and J ends lost 5 bases and 0 bases, in that order; junction bases with no gene match: 6. Germline values: CDR1 SGHAT, CDR2 FQNNGV. This CDR3 is 18 amino acids long. CDR3 in DNA: TGTGCCAGCAGCCATGGGGACAGGGGGGCCTCTGGGGCCAACGTCCTGACTTTC. This sequence encodes CASSHGDRGASGANVLTF.

The chain carries TRBV14 and TRBJ2-1; TRBD2 aligns across 7 bases. CDR3 length: 18 residues. Trimming took 4 bases from V and 0 from J; bases not matched to a gene: 12. Germline lookup yields CDR1 SGHDN and CDR2 FVKESK. DNA of the CDR3: TGTGCCAGCAGCCCCTATGAGGGGCTAGCGGTCTCCTACAATGAGCAGTTCTTC. Its translation is CASSPYEGLAVSYNEQFF.

About this clonotype: One junction end disagrees with the germline gene, perhaps due to a read error. The rearrangement links TRBV10-3 to TRBJ2-3, with 12 bases fitting TRBD1. Germline loops: CDR1 ENHRY, CDR2 SYGVKD. The CDR3 is 14 residues long. In DNA form, the CDR3 reads TGCGCCATCAGGGGGACAGGGGGCTCTGATACGCAGTATTTT. The encoded protein is CAIRGTGGSDTQYF.

The CDR3 spells CASSGQLAGSSYNEQFF. The CDR3, as DNA: TGTGCCAGCAGTGGTCAGTTAGCGGGGAGCTCCTACAATGAGCAGTTCTTC. This sequence joins TRBV2 and TRBJ2-1; 8 nucleotides align to TRBD2. The V segment lost 4 bases and the J segment 0 bases; nucleotides outside the gene matches: 8. The germline V gene has CDR1 SNHLY and CDR2 FYNNEI. The length of the CDR3 is 17 residues.

V usage is TRBV5-1 and J usage is TRBJ2-3; D unresolved. V was cut by 5 bases and J by 1 base, with 11 bases left in between. This CDR3 region has 14 residues. Germline V gene data show CDR1 as SGHRS and CDR2 as YFSETQ. CDR3 protein: CASSSYLGTDTQYF. CDR3 nucleotide sequence: TGCGCCAGCAGTAGCTATCTCGGCACAGATACGCAGTATTTT.

This clonotype appeared a few times. The rearrangement uses TRBV7-2 and TRBJ2-1, with D possibly matching TRBD2 (6 bases). This CDR3 has 14 residues. The germline V gene encodes CDR1 SGHTA and CDR2 FQGNSA. Trimming shortened V by 5 bases and J by 8 bases, and 16 bases separated the two germline ends. CDR3 bases: TGTGCCAGCAGCGGGGTGGGGGGTATGGATGAGCAGTTCTTC. Residues: CASSGVGGMDEQFF.

This clonotype has just one count. The rearrangement joins TRBV2 to TRBJ2-2, with D possibly matching TRBD2 (5 bases). Germline values: CDR1 SNHLY, CDR2 FYNNEI. Trimming left V 6 bases short and J 3 bases short, with 26 bases between. The CDR3 covers 19 residues. CDR3 protein: CASSERGPRGSFYTGELFF. For the CDR3, the DNA is TGTGCCAGCAGCGAACGCGGCCCGAGAGGGAGTTTCTACACCGGGGAGCTGTTTTTT.

This rearrangement joins TRBV5-1 to TRBJ1-2; the D is unclear. CDR1 SGHRS and CDR2 YFSETQ come from the germline V gene. The CDR3 totals 12 residues. The germline V and J ends were trimmed by 2 bases and 10 bases, with 12 bases remaining between them. CDR3 sequence (DNA): TGCGCCAGCAGCTTTCGGACGGAGAACTACACCTTC. It specifies CASSFRTENYTF.

This clonotype appeared a single time. This rearrangement joins TRBV20-1 to TRBJ1-4, with 8 bases identical to TRBD1. The CDR3 loop spans 13 amino acids. J lost 9 bases, V lost 2 bases, and 5 bases had no gene match. The V gene's germline CDR1 is DFQATT and CDR2 SNEGSKA (reference sequence). This CDR3 reads CSARPDRVKKLFF. In nucleotides, the CDR3 is TGCAGTGCTAGACCGGACAGGGTAAAAAAACTGTTTTTT.

The chain carries TRBV2 and TRBJ2-1, with D possibly called TRBD1 or TRBD2 (5 bases each). Germline V gene data show CDR1 as SNHLY and CDR2 as FYNNEI. The germline V and J ends were trimmed by 1 base and 7 bases, with 14 bases remaining between them. The CDR3 has 15 amino acids. CDR3 sequence reads: CASSEGRGGGNEQFF. CDR3 DNA sequence: TGTGCCAGCAGTGAAGGTAGGGGTGGGGGAAATGAGCAGTTCTTC.

The rearrangement joins TRBV6-2 or TRBV6-3 to TRBJ2-2; D may be TRBD2 (6 bases). CDR3 length: 14 residues. CDR1 and CDR2 (germline): MNHEY, SVGEGT. The V end was cut by 8 bases, the J end by 2 bases, with 12 bases between. CDR3: CASQGGDNTGELFF. The DNA of the CDR3 is TGTGCCAGCCAGGGCGGGGACAACACCGGGGAGCTGTTTTTT.

V and J are TRBV28 and TRBJ1-2; D not resolved. The CDR3 length is 12 residues. The germline CDR1 and CDR2 sequences are MDHEN and SYDVKM. The V end was cut by 5 bases, the J end by 7 bases, with 11 bases between. CDR3 sequence: CASSPSGRGYTF. The DNA for the CDR3 is TGTGCCAGCAGTCCCTCAGGCCGTGGCTACACCTTC.

About this clonotype itself: One junction end disagrees with the germline gene, perhaps due to a read error. The chain has TRBV5-5 and TRBJ2-1; weak D call: TRBD1 (7 bases). From germline, CDR1 is SGHKS and CDR2 YYEKEE (reference sequence). The CDR3 consists of 15 residues. The CDR3 DNA follows: TGTGCCAACAGCTTGGCGGGACAGAATTACAATGAGCAGTTCTTC. This gives the protein CANSLAGQNYNEQFF.

The rearrangement joins TRBV7-9 to TRBJ1-1; D call uncertain. Germline V CDR1 and CDR2: SEHNR, FQNEAQ (reference sequence). CDR3 length: 13 amino acids. Between the trimmed V and J ends, which lost 5 bases and 5 bases, there was a span of 12 bases. CDR3 residues: CASSIGGVTEAFF. The CDR3 DNA reads as TGTGCCAGCAGCATTGGCGGGGTTACTGAAGCTTTCTTT.

This clonotype has just one count. The chain uses TRBV10-2 and TRBJ1-1, with D uncertain. The CDR3 is 11 amino acids. Germline V gene sequence: CDR1 WSHSY, CDR2 SAAADI. V was clipped by 2 bases and J by 7 bases, with 5 bases between them. The CDR3 DNA follows: TGCGCCAGCAGTGAGAGGCGTGAAGCTTTCTTT. It translates to CASSERREAFF.

The CDR3 is CASSFPPRGTNYEQYF. The DNA for the CDR3 is TGTGCCAGCAGCTTCCCCCCTCGGGGAACTAACTACGAGCAGTACTTC. V and J are TRBV11-1 and TRBJ2-5; a possible D gene is TRBD2 (5 bases). The end of the DNA is better explained by TRBJ2-7, so the J call may be wrong. The CDR3 is 16 residues long. The germline gives CDR1 SGHAT, CDR2 FQDESV (reference sequence).

Here the CDR3 reads CSAIAGGRWETQYF. The CDR3 DNA follows: TGCAGTGCTATAGCGGGGGGGCGGTGGGAGACCCAGTACTTC. The rearrangement uses TRBV20-1 and TRBJ2-7, with 11 bases lining up with TRBD2. The DNA end is more similar to TRBJ2-5, so the J call may be wrong. The germline V gene has CDR1 DFQATT and CDR2 SNEGSKA (reference sequence). The CDR3 totals 14 residues.

This clonotype was seen a handful of times. This rearrangement joins TRBV7-3 to TRBJ2-3, with D hard to call. The ends were cut back, 5 bases at V and 10 bases at J, with 13 bases in the middle. In germline, CDR1 is SGHTA, CDR2 FQGTGA. The CDR3 has 12 amino acids. This CDR3 reads CASSNGPGSQYF. For the CDR3, the DNA is TGTGCCAGCAGCAACGGTCCCGGGTCGCAGTATTTT.

There are a few counts of this clonotype. This chain connects TRBV9 to TRBJ1-2; 7 bases line up with TRBD1. Germline trimming cut 4 bases from V and 4 bases from J; bases unmatched to any gene: 7. The CDR3 is made up of 14 amino acids. CDR1 and CDR2 from the germline V gene are SGDLS and YYNGEE. The CDR3 reads CASSTTGVAYGYTF. CDR3 bases: TGTGCCAGCAGCACCACAGGGGTAGCCTATGGCTACACCTTC.

This clonotype occurred once. The chain links TRBV7-2 to TRBJ2-2; possible D gene TRBD1, 5 bases. CDR3 size: 13 residues. Germline-derived CDR1 and CDR2 are SGHTA and FQGNSA. V was shortened by 8 bases and J by 0 bases, with 7 bases between the two germline ends. For the CDR3, the DNA is TGTGCCAGCGGACACACGAACACCGGGGAGCTGTTTTTT. Translating it yields CASGHTNTGELFF.

V and J are TRBV27 and TRBJ2-1; D remains ambiguous. Per the germline V gene, CDR1 is MNHEY and CDR2 is SMNVEV (reference sequence). The ends were cut back, 11 bases at V and 4 bases at J, with 15 bases in the middle. The CDR3 totals 13 residues. The CDR3 region has the DNA TGTGCCGGCACCGATACACTTTACAATGAGCAGTTCTTC. Amino acids: CAGTDTLYNEQFF.